Following are 17 T cell receptor beta chains from one sample sequenced in a study of human T cells and chemical hapten exposure (dated by TCRdb to the early 2020s). Unfractionated whole blood was collected in Tempus Blood RNA tubes, and total RNA was extracted from that blood. Library preparation attached unique molecular identifiers to individual cDNA molecules for quantitative, reproducible TCR counting. Starting from the raw public reads, TCRdb applied fastp trimming at Q25, assembled clones with MiXCR and retained in-frame beta chains. Each entry merges the rows of one CDR3 protein and shows their most common DNA and genes. A total of about 120,000 distinct CDR3 sequences appear in this sample, over 7% of them only once. The ten largest account for roughly 1.5% of the sample. Sequencing input: whole blood. These receptors were obtained from a human donor in good health. Some clones in this sample may be carry-over from other donors' samples. Donor details come from another sample of the same person, matched by shared clones.

This clonotype came up a few times. The genes are TRBV23-1 and TRBJ2-1; either TRBD1 or TRBD2 may fit D (6 bases each). TRBV23-1 carries the ORF label, with uncertain function. The CDR3 has 15 amino acids. V was pared by 4 bases and J by 6 bases, with 16 bases between. The DNA of the CDR3 is TGCGCCAGCAGTCCCCGGGGGACAAGTTTCAATGAGCAGTTCTTC. As protein: CASSPRGTSFNEQFF.

This clonotype turned up a few times. The rearrangement joins TRBV27 to TRBJ2-1; 9 nucleotides match TRBD2. CDR1 is MNHEY, CDR2 SMNVEV, per germline (reference sequence). The V and J ends lost 7 bases and 4 bases, in that order; junction bases with no gene match: 11. There are 16 residues in the CDR3. Here the CDR3 DNA reads TGTGCCAGCAACACAATAGCGGGAGTGAATTACAATGAGCAGTTCTTC. The encoded protein is CASNTIAGVNYNEQFF.

Ten or more counts support this clonotype. The chain couples TRBV7-9 to TRBJ2-5; D is unresolved. This CDR3 is built from 14 residues. Deletions cut 0 bases from V and 5 bases from J, with 10 bases between. Looked up from germline, CDR1 is SEHNR and CDR2 is FQNEAQ (reference sequence). CDR3 residues: CASSLAASGETQYF. CDR3 DNA: TGTGCCAGCAGCTTAGCGGCTAGTGGGGAGACCCAGTACTTC.

This clonotype was seen ten or more times. CDR3 in DNA: TGCGCCAGCAGCTTGAGCCTCGGGGAGCAGTTCTTC. Translated: CASSLSLGEQFF. The chain couples TRBV5-1 to TRBJ2-1; D gene unclear. V was clipped by 1 base and J by 10 bases, with 9 bases between them. This CDR3 has 12 residues. Germline V lookup: CDR1 SGHRS, CDR2 YFSETQ.

This clonotype was counted ten times or more. The genes are TRBV6-5 and TRBJ1-1, with TRBD1 identical over 10 bases. CDR3 length equals 15 residues. Germline CDR1 MNHEY, CDR2 SVGAGI. V lost 2 bases to trimming and J lost 4 bases; unmatched junction nucleotides: 4. CDR3 DNA: TGTGCCAGCAGTTACGCGACAGGGGGCCTCACTGAAGCTTTCTTT. Translated, it gives CASSYATGGLTEAFF.

This chain links TRBV20-1 with TRBJ2-7; 13 nucleotides agree with TRBD2. The CDR3 consists of 15 residues. CDR1 and CDR2 (germline): DFQATT, SNEGSKA (reference sequence). V lost 3 bases to trimming and J lost 4 bases; unmatched junction nucleotides: 6. The CDR3 spells CSASRLAGGRYEQYF. For the CDR3, the DNA is TGCAGTGCTAGTCGACTAGCGGGGGGCAGGTACGAGCAGTACTTC.

This clonotype turned up a few times. The chain is built from TRBV12-5 and TRBJ1-5, with D possibly TRBD1 on 5 matching bases. The germline V and J ends were trimmed by 3 bases and 0 bases, with 18 bases remaining between them. The CDR3 totals 18 residues. CDR1 and CDR2 (germline): LGHNT, FRNRAP. CDR3 in amino acids: CASGFSGTLRYSNQPQHF. The CDR3 coding sequence is TGTGCTAGTGGTTTTAGTGGGACTCTCCGATATAGCAATCAGCCCCAGCATTTT.

This clonotype was seen ten or more times. The chain combines TRBV11-3 with TRBJ2-7, with 8 bases identical to TRBD1. Losses at the gene ends were 4 bases for V and 3 bases for J; bases not matched to a gene: 2. CDR3 length equals 13 residues. Germline-derived CDR1 and CDR2 are SGHNT and YENEEA. CDR3 sequence: CASSSDRDYEQYF. The CDR3 DNA reads as TGTGCCAGCAGCTCGGACAGGGACTACGAGCAGTACTTC.

The chain carries TRBV14 and TRBJ2-5, with D hard to call. V gave up 2 bases and J gave up 4 bases, with 17 bases separating them. The CDR3 runs 16 residues. Germline CDR1 is SGHDN and CDR2 is FVKESK. The CDR3 DNA is TGTGCCAGCAGCCAATCAATGAACAGTCTGAGAGAGACCCAGTACTTC. Translated: CASSQSMNSLRETQYF.

This clonotype has at least ten counts. V gene TRBV6-6 combines with J gene TRBJ2-7; 10 nucleotides align to TRBD2. With V trimmed by 2 bases and J by 5 bases, 6 bases remained unmatched. The V gene's germline CDR1 is MNHNY and CDR2 SVGAGI (reference sequence). The CDR3 has 15 residues. As DNA, the CDR3 is TGTGCCAGCAGTTACGAGCTAGCGGGGGTACACGAGCAGTACTTC. Its translation is CASSYELAGVHEQYF.

This clonotype showed up many times. The chain combines TRBV12-3 or TRBV12-4 with TRBJ2-1; 10 bases match TRBD2. The CDR3 covers 15 residues. V gave up 5 bases and J gave up 6 bases; unmatched junction bases: 7. The CDR3 coding sequence is TGTGCCAGCAGTCCTACGGGACTAGCGATCAATGAGCAGTTCTTC. Translated, it gives CASSPTGLAINEQFF.

This clonotype was seen repeatedly, ten times or more. The gene calls are TRBV20-1 and TRBJ2-7; no clear D gene. This CDR3 comprises 13 residues. CDR1 and CDR2 (germline): DFQATT, SNEGSKA (reference sequence). Trimming removed 6 bases at V and 2 bases at J, with 14 bases between. This chain's CDR3 is CSATTGATYEQYF. Written as DNA, the CDR3 is TGCAGTGCCACGACGGGCGCAACCTACGAGCAGTACTTC.

This clonotype was seen ten or more times. The CDR3 protein is CSARKGQGPGTTQYF. For the CDR3, the DNA is TGCAGTGCTAGGAAGGGACAGGGGCCTGGTACGACCCAGTACTTC. The rearrangement links TRBV20-1 to TRBJ2-5; 10 nucleotides line up with TRBD1. The CDR3 is 15 amino acids. Trimming at V came to 3 bases and at J to 7 bases, leaving 11 bases not matched to a gene. CDR1 DFQATT and CDR2 SNEGSKA come from the germline V gene (reference sequence).

The chain is built from TRBV19 and TRBJ2-5; 7 bases agree with TRBD1. The CDR3 extends over 13 amino acids. V gave up 7 bases and J gave up 2 bases; unmatched junction bases: 4. Germline V CDR1 and CDR2: LNHDA, SQIVND (reference sequence). The CDR3 protein is CASKEGAQETQYF. The CDR3, as DNA: TGTGCCAGTAAAGAGGGGGCGCAAGAGACCCAGTACTTC.

V usage is TRBV24-1 and J usage is TRBJ2-3; D gene unclear. In germline, CDR1 is KGHDR, CDR2 SFDVKD. The CDR3 sequence is 13 residues long. With 3 bases removed from V and 1 base from J, the gap between germline ends came to 4 bases. The CDR3: CATSDGGTDTQYF. In DNA, the CDR3 is TGTGCCACCAGTGATGGGGGCACAGATACGCAGTATTTT.

This chain connects TRBV2 to TRBJ1-5; D is ambiguous. With 7 bases removed from V and 5 bases from J, the gap between germline ends came to 12 bases. The length of the CDR3 is 13 residues. Germline V lookup: CDR1 SNHLY, CDR2 FYNNEI. The CDR3 DNA is TGTGCCAGCAACCAAAATTACCATCAGCCCCAGCATTTT. Amino acid sequence: CASNQNYHQPQHF.

This clonotype has ten or more counts. J is TRBJ2-1 and V is TRBV10-3; D possibly corresponds to TRBD1 (5 bases). The germline gives CDR1 ENHRY, CDR2 SYGVKD. V shed 4 bases and J shed 10 bases, with 14 bases lying between them. This CDR3 is 13 amino acids long. The CDR3 loop is CAISVSGAEEQFF. Written as DNA, the CDR3 is TGTGCCATCAGTGTATCTGGGGCGGAGGAGCAGTTCTTC.